This T cell receptor beta chain comes out of a study of T cell responses to AZD1222 COVID-19 vaccine. Study outcomes and limitations: In the spike-specific TCR repertoire, nearly half reportedly target unmutated variant regions. An increase in Spike-specific TCR breadth and depth was observed after two AZD1222 doses.

About this clone: Its specificity is not known.

Per germline, CDR1 SNHLY and CDR2 FYNNEI. Trimming cost V 1 base and J 4 bases, with 7 bases left between them. This CDR3 has 13 amino acids. Using immunoSEQ multiplex PCR, the repertoire was profiled, and TCRdb retains in-frame clones only, with some absent. The table lists 110,000 to 150,000 clones, over 85% of them singletons. The TCR was taken from an adult in good health. This chain links TRBV2 with TRBJ1-2; no firm D call. The material was peripheral blood, obtained on day 0 of AZD1222 vaccination. CDR3 loop: CASSEGQTYGYTF. CDR3 coding DNA: TGTGCCAGCAGTGAAGGCCAGACCTATGGCTACACCTTC.